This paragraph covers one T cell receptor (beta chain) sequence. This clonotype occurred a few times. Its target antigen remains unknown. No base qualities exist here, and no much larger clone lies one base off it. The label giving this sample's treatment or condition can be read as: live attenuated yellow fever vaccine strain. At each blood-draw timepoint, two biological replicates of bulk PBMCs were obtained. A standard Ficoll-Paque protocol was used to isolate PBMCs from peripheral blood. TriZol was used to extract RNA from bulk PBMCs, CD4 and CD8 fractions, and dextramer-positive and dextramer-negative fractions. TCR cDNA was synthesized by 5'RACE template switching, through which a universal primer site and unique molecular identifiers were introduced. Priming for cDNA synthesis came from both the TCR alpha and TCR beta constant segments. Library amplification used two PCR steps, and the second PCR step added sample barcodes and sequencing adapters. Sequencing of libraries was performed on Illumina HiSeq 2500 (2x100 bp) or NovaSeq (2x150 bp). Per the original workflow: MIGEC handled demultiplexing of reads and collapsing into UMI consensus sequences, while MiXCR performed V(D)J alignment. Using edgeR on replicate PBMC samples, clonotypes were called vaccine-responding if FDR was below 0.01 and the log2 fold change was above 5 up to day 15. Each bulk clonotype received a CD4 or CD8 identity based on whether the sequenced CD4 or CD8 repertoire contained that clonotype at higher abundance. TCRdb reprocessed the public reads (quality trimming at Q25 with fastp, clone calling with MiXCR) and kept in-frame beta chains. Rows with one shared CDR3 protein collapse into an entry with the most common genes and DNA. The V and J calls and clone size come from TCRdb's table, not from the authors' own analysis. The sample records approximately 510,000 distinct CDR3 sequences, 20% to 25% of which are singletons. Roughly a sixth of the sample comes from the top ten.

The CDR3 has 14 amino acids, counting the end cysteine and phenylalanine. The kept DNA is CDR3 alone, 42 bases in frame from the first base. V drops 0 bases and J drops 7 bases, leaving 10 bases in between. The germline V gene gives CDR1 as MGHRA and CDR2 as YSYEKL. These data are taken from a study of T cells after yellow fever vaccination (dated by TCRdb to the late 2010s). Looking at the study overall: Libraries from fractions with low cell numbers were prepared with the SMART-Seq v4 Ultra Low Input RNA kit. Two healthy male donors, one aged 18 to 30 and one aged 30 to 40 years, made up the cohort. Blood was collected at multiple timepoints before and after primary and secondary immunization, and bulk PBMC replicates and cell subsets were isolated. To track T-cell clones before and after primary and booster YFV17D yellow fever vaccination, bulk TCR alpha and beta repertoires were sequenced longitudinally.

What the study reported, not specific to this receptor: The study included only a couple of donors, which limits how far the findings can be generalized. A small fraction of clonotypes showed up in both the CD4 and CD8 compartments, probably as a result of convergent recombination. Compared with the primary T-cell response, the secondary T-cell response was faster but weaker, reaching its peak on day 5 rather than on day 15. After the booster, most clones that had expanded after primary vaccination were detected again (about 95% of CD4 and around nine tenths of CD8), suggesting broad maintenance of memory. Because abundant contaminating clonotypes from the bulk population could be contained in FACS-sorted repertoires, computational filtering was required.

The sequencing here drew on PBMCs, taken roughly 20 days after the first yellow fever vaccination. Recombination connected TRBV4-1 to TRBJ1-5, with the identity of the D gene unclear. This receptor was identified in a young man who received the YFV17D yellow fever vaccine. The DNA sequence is TGCGCCAGCAGCCAAGAAGGTACAAGGCAGCCCCAGCATTTT. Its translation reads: CASSQEGTRQPQHF.